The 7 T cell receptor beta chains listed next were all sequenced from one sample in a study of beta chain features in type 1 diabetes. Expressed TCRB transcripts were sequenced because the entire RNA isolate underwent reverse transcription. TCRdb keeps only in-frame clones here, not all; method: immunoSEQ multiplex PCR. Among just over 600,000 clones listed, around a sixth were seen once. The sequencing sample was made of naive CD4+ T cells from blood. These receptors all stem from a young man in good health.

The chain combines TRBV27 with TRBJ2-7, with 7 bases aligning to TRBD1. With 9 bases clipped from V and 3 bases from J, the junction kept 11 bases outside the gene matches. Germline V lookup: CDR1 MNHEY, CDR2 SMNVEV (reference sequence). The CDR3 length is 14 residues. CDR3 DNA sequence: TGTGCCAGTCACCTCACAGGGGTTCGCTACGAGCAGTACTTC. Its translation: CASHLTGVRYEQYF.

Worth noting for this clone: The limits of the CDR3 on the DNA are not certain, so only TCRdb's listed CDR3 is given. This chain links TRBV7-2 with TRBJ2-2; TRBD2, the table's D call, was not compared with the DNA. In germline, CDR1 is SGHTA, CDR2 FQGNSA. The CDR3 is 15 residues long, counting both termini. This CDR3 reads CASSLSWRLSWELFF.

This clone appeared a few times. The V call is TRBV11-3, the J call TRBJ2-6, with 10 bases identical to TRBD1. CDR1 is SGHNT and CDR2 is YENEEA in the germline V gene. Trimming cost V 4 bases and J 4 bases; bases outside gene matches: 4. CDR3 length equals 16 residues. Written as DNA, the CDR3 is TGTGCCAGCAGCTCGGGACAGGGGCCAGGGGCCAACGTCCTGACTTTC. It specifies CASSSGQGPGANVLTF.

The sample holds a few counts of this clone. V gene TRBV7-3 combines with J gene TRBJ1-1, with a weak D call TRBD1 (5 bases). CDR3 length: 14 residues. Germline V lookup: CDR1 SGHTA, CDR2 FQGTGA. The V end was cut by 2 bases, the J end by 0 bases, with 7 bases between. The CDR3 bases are TGTGCCAGCAGCTTATGGGGGGTGAACACTGAAGCTTTCTTT. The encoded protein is CASSLWGVNTEAFF.

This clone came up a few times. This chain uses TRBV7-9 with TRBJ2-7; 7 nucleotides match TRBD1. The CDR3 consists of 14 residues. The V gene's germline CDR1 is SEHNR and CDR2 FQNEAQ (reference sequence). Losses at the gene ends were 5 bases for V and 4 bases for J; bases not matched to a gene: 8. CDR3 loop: CASSLDRSSYEQYF. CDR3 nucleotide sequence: TGTGCCAGCAGCCTGGACAGGTCTTCATACGAGCAGTACTTC.

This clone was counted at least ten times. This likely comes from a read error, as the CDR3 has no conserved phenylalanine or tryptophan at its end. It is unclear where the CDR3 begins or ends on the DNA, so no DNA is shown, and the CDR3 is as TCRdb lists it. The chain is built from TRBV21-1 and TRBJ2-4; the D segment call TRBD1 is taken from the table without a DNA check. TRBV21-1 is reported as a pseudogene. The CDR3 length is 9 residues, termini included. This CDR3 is CASIRALPL.

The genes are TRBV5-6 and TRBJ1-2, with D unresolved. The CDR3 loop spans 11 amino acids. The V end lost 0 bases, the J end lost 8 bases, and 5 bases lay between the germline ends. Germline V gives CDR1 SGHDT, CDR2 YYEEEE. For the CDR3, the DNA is TGTGCCAGCAGCTTGGGGTTCGGCTACACCTTC. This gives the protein CASSLGFGYTF.